The source of this TCR beta chain is a study of blood T cells in healthy people across ages. Notes on the study in general: The CMV status of each donor remained undetermined, and this could have confounded shifts in expanded clonotypes.

Notes on this clonotype: Its antigen is not identified.

The V gene lost 4 bases and the J gene lost 2 bases, with 5 bases spanning the gap. The CDR3 length is 12 residues. Germline assignment: CDR1 ENHRY and CDR2 SYGVKD. Using a J-beta primer mix together with a sample-barcoded 5' primer, a second PCR was run for roughly 6 to 11 cycles. A template-switch adaptor containing 12 random nucleotides labeled each cDNA molecule. Using its own MiXCR run on the 5' RACE reads, TCRdb lists one record per CDR3 protein. The table includes approximately 800,000 distinct CDR3 sequences, 35% to 60% detected once. Isolation yielded PBMCs, at least 6 million per sample, in every case.

The TCR sequence derives from a man older than 75 in good health. Sequenced sample: blood. This chain links TRBV10-3 with TRBJ1-1; D not certain. This CDR3 is CAISVKNTEAFF. The DNA for the CDR3 is TGTGCCATCAGTGTAAAAAACACTGAAGCTTTCTTT.